A single sample is the source of the 27 T cell receptor beta chains below, sequenced in a study of OX40 agonist ivuxolimab in advanced cancers. Libraries were built with the immunoSEQ multiplex PCR assay. This immuneACCESS table, as held by TCRdb, lists in-frame sequences with V and J called but not all clones. Of the missing ones, under half trace to an unresolved V gene in checked studies; the others have no known cause. The sample has around 37,000 clones on record, about 82% of them singletons. 21% of the sample is taken by the ten largest. The source material was CD4+ or CD8+ T cells sorted from blood, sampled in a trial of the OX40 agonist ivuxolimab. The receptors shown here come from an adult with an advanced solid tumor such as melanoma, head and neck, liver or kidney cancer.

The V gene is TRBV6-1, the J gene TRBJ1-3; D is unclear. Looked up from germline, CDR1 is MNHNS and CDR2 is SASEGT. There are 16 residues in the CDR3. Trimming cost V 2 bases and J 0 bases, with 11 bases left between them. CDR3 sequence: CASSESHSHSGNTIYF. CDR3 nucleotide sequence: TGTGCCAGCAGTGAAAGCCACAGCCACTCTGGAAACACCATATATTTT.

The chain is built from TRBV6-5 and TRBJ1-1; possible D gene TRBD1, 5 bases. Deletions cut 5 bases from V and 1 base from J, with 8 bases between. Germline V gives CDR1 MNHEY, CDR2 SVGAGI. The CDR3 totals 13 residues. Written as DNA, the CDR3 is TGTGCCAGCAGTATGGGGGAGAACACTGAAGCTTTCTTT. Translation: CASSMGENTEAFF.

The gene calls are TRBV7-9 and TRBJ2-2; D is uncertain. V shed 5 bases and J shed 5 bases, with 15 bases lying between them. The CDR3 is 15 amino acids. Germline loops: CDR1 SEHNR, CDR2 FQNEAQ (reference sequence). The DNA for the CDR3 is TGTGCCAGCAGCGATCCACGACTGAGAACCGGGGAGCTGTTTTTT. It codes for CASSDPRLRTGELFF.

The CDR3 protein is CASSLPGGLWGYGYTF. The CDR3 DNA follows: TGTGCCAGCAGTTTGCCAGGGGGCTTGTGGGGCTATGGCTACACCTTC. V is TRBV28 and J is TRBJ1-2, with 8 bases lining up with TRBD1. The V gene's germline CDR1 is MDHEN and CDR2 SYDVKM. The junction had 10 bases not matched to a gene; V was cut back by 3 bases and J by 4 bases. The CDR3 loop spans 16 amino acids.

This chain uses TRBV6-6 with TRBJ2-7, with 7 bases that match TRBD1. The length of the CDR3 is 13 residues. V was clipped by 6 bases and J by 9 bases; unmatched bases: 11. Germline V CDR1 and CDR2: MNHNY, SVGAGI (reference sequence). CDR3 amino acids: CASRSRTGNGQYF. The CDR3 DNA follows: TGTGCCAGCAGAAGTCGGACAGGCAACGGGCAGTACTTC.

V and J are TRBV6-5 and TRBJ2-7, with 11 positions matching TRBD2. Germline CDR1 and CDR2: MNHEY and SVGAGI. This CDR3 comprises 13 residues. The V gene end was trimmed by 6 bases and the J gene end by 7 bases; junction bases not matched to a gene: 5. The CDR3 DNA follows: TGTGCCAGCAGGACTAGCGGGGCGGCTGAGCAGTACTTC. This encodes CASRTSGAAEQYF.

This clone occurred once. This rearrangement joins TRBV7-3 to TRBJ1-1; D is undetermined. V was clipped by 3 bases and J by 0 bases, with 8 bases between them. Germline-derived CDR1 and CDR2 are SGHTA and FQGTGA. The CDR3 runs to 14 residues. In DNA form, the CDR3 reads TGTGCCAGCAGCTTTATAAGGGTGAACACTGAAGCTTTCTTT. Translation gives CASSFIRVNTEAFF.

The chain joins TRBV10-3 to TRBJ2-3, with 9 bases lining up with TRBD2. V was pared by 8 bases and J by 5 bases, with 8 bases of the junction left unmatched. Per the germline V gene, CDR1 is ENHRY and CDR2 is SYGVKD. The CDR3 length is 14 residues. CDR3 in DNA: TGTGCCATCGCGGAGGCGGGGGGGCAAGATACGCAGTATTTT. This gives the protein CAIAEAGGQDTQYF.

Only a few counts were recorded for this clone. The chain recombines TRBV6-5 with TRBJ2-2; no firm D call. With 6 bases removed from V and 4 bases from J, the gap between germline ends came to 12 bases. Germline assignment: CDR1 MNHEY and CDR2 SVGAGI. CDR3 size: 14 residues. In nucleotides, the CDR3 is TGTGCCAGCAGGATCCGTTTAGGCACCGGGGAGCTGTTTTTT. Its protein product is CASRIRLGTGELFF.

This clone was counted a few times. V usage is TRBV18 and J usage is TRBJ1-2; a weak D match, TRBD1 (5 bases). Germline V lookup: CDR1 KGHSH, CDR2 LQKENI. The V gene lost 3 bases and the J gene lost 4 bases, with 18 bases spanning the gap. The CDR3 runs 16 residues. The CDR3 sequence is CASSPDTTTNSYGYTF. The CDR3 nucleotides read TGTGCCAGCTCACCGGACACAACTACCAATTCCTATGGCTACACCTTC.

This chain uses TRBV5-1 with TRBJ1-6, with 10 bases fitting TRBD1. The CDR3 is 13 residues long. Germline V gives CDR1 SGHRS, CDR2 YFSETQ. Trimming removed 4 bases from V and 9 bases from J; junction bases left unmatched: 1. The CDR3 loop is CASSRDRGSPLHF. The CDR3 DNA reads TGCGCCAGCAGCAGGGACAGGGGTTCACCCCTCCACTTT.

This clone showed up just a few times. The V call is TRBV4-1, the J call TRBJ2-3; 9 nucleotides line up with TRBD2. This CDR3 has 17 amino acids. V was pared by 6 bases and J by 4 bases, with 14 bases of the junction left unmatched. Germline V lookup: CDR1 MGHRA, CDR2 YSYEKL. DNA of the CDR3: TGCGCCAGCAGGTGGAGATCTGGCGGGAGGGGGGCAGATACGCAGTATTTT. As protein: CASRWRSGGRGADTQYF.

The chain combines TRBV4-2 with TRBJ1-5, with D perhaps TRBD1 (6 bases). The CDR3 spans 14 residues. Trimming cost V 4 bases and J 4 bases, with 11 bases left between them. Germline CDR1 and CDR2: LGHNA and YNFKEQ. CDR3 region: CASSPRGQNQPQHF. The CDR3 region has the DNA TGTGCCAGCAGCCCTCGAGGACAGAATCAGCCCCAGCATTTT.

V is TRBV11-3 and J is TRBJ2-5, with 15 bases lining up with TRBD2. The CDR3 is 17 residues long. V shed 5 bases and J 0 bases; nucleotides not matched to a gene: 4. Germline V gene lookup returns CDR1 SGHNT and CDR2 YENEEA. For the CDR3, the DNA is TGTGCCAGCAGCGCGGGACTAGCGGGGGGATACCAAGAGACCCAGTACTTC. It encodes CASSAGLAGGYQETQYF. Supplemented by reference TRBV11-3 and TRBJ2-5, the full variable domain reads EAGVVQSPRYKIIEKKQPVAFWCNPISGHNTLYWYLQNLGQGPELLIRYENEEAVDDSQLPKDRFSAERLKGVDSTLKIQPAELGDSAVYLCASSAGLAGGYQETQYFGPGTRLLVL.

This clone came up once. The chain combines TRBV27 with TRBJ2-5; either TRBD1 or TRBD2 may fit D (6 bases each). Near its end, the DNA agrees better with TRBJ2-7, so the J call may be wrong. The CDR3 spans 14 residues. Germline V gene data show CDR1 as MNHEY and CDR2 as SMNVEV (reference sequence). CDR3 coding DNA: TGTGCCAGCAGTTTCACGGGGGCCGACATCGAGCAGTACTTC. It specifies CASSFTGADIEQYF.

This chain connects TRBV11-2 to TRBJ2-4, with 8 nucleotides matching TRBD2. The CDR3 runs 18 residues. CDR1 is SGHAT, CDR2 FQNNGV, per germline. V shed 1 base and J 0 bases; nucleotides not matched to a gene: 8. CDR3 sequence: CASSLGTAGALAKNIQYF. The CDR3 DNA sequence: TGTGCCAGCAGCTTAGGAACAGCGGGGGCCCTAGCCAAAAACATTCAGTACTTC.

The chain uses TRBV6-6 and TRBJ1-2; 9 bases are a match to TRBD1. Per the germline V gene, CDR1 is MNHNY and CDR2 is SVGAGI (reference sequence). The CDR3 has 13 residues. Trimming cost V 5 bases and J 6 bases; bases outside gene matches: 4. The chain's CDR3 is CASSKGQGHGYTF. In DNA, the CDR3 is TGTGCCAGCAGTAAAGGACAGGGGCATGGCTACACCTTC.

This clone came up once. V and J are TRBV10-3 and TRBJ1-1; 10 bases agree with TRBD1. Germline CDR1 ENHRY, CDR2 SYGVKD. With V trimmed by 10 bases and J by 6 bases, 14 bases remained unmatched. The CDR3 covers 15 residues. CDR3 sequence: CATLKGQGEGAEAFF. The CDR3 nucleotides read TGTGCCACCTTAAAAGGACAGGGGGAGGGCGCTGAAGCTTTCTTT.

V and J are TRBV5-4 and TRBJ2-1, with 8 nucleotides matching TRBD1. Unmatched junction bases numbered 7, after V lost 2 bases and J lost 0 bases. The CDR3 totals 17 residues. Germline CDR1 SGHNT, CDR2 YYREEE (reference sequence). The CDR3 is CASSLPRDRSSYNEQFF. The CDR3 DNA sequence: TGTGCCAGCAGCTTACCGAGGGACAGGAGCTCCTACAATGAGCAGTTCTTC.

CDR3 loop: CASSPFTRNTEAFF. For the CDR3, the DNA is TGTGCCAGTAGTCCTTTTACGAGGAACACTGAAGCTTTCTTT. The chain has TRBV19 and TRBJ1-1, with D unresolved. The germline V gene encodes CDR1 LNHDA and CDR2 SQIVND (reference sequence). This CDR3 spans 14 amino acids. Trimming shortened V by 5 bases and J by 1 base, and 11 bases separated the two germline ends.

The V gene is TRBV19, the J gene TRBJ2-7; 8 nucleotides align to TRBD1. CDR3 size: 15 residues. Unmatched junction bases numbered 8, after V lost 6 bases and J lost 1 base. Per germline, CDR1 LNHDA and CDR2 SQIVND (reference sequence). Here the CDR3 reads CASRAPGGASYEQYF. The CDR3 DNA follows: TGTGCCAGTAGAGCCCCAGGGGGCGCGTCCTACGAGCAGTACTTC.

This clone was observed a single time. The chain carries TRBV7-2 and TRBJ2-7; D may be TRBD1 or TRBD2 (5 bases each). V was trimmed by 5 bases and J by 1 base, leaving 18 bases between them. Germline CDR1 and CDR2: SGHTA and FQGNSA. The CDR3 has 16 amino acids. CDR3 residues: CASSLVMGRSSYEQYF. Written as DNA, the CDR3 is TGTGCCAGCAGCCTCGTAATGGGACGGTCGTCCTACGAGCAGTACTTC.

Here the CDR3 reads CASRPGGAQGQPQHF. The CDR3 DNA follows: TGTGCCAGCAGGCCGGGGGGGGCGCAAGGTCAGCCCCAGCATTTT. The V and J genes are TRBV6-5 and TRBJ1-5, with D possibly TRBD1 on 6 matching bases. Germline V gives CDR1 MNHEY, CDR2 SVGAGI. Trimming took off 6 bases at V and 6 bases at J, with 18 bases between the two ends. The CDR3 is 15 residues long.

This chain joins TRBV28 and TRBJ2-3; 15 bases line up with TRBD2. The length of the CDR3 is 17 residues. CDR1 MDHEN and CDR2 SYDVKM come from the germline V gene. V shed 5 bases and J 3 bases; nucleotides not matched to a gene: 6. CDR3 bases: TGTGCCAGCAGTCCCGGGGGACTAGCGGGAGGAACAGATACGCAGTATTTT. Translated: CASSPGGLAGGTDTQYF.

DNA of the CDR3: TGTGCCAGCAGCTCCCAATCGGGGCAGCCCCAGCATTTT. The encoded protein is CASSSQSGQPQHF. V and J are TRBV11-2 and TRBJ1-5; no clear D gene. CDR1 SGHAT and CDR2 FQNNGV come from the germline V gene. V gave up 4 bases and J gave up 7 bases, with 11 bases separating them. The CDR3 extends over 13 amino acids.

V usage is TRBV28 and J usage is TRBJ2-2; D gene uncertain. In germline, CDR1 is MDHEN, CDR2 SYDVKM. V lost 9 bases, J lost 6 bases, and 14 bases lay in between. The CDR3 is 13 residues long. CDR3 bases: TGTGCCAGTCTGTCGCTGCAGGCCGGGGAGCTGTTTTTT. Translation: CASLSLQAGELFF.

The rearrangement joins TRBV4-1 to TRBJ1-3, with D unclear. Germline CDR1 MGHRA, CDR2 YSYEKL. The CDR3 totals 15 residues. V gave up 0 bases and J gave up 4 bases, with 10 bases separating them. The CDR3 nucleotides are TGCGCCAGCAGCCAAGAAATGGACGGAGGAAACACCATATATTTT. Protein product: CASSQEMDGGNTIYF.